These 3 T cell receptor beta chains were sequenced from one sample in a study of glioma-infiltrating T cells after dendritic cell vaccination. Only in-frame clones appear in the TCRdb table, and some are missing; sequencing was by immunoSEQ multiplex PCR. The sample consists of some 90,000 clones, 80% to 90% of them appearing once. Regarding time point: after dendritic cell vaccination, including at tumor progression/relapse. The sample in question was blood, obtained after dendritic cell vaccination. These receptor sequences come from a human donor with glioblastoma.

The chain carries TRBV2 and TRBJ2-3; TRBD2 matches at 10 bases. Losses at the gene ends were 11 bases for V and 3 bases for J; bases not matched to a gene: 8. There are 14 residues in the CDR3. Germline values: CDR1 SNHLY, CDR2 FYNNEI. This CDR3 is CAGTSGEVTDTQYF. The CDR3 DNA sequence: TGTGCCGGTACTAGCGGGGAAGTTACAGATACGCAGTATTTT.

CDR3 region: CASSDSVENTEAFF. The CDR3 region has the DNA TGTGCCAGCAGTGACTCTGTAGAGAACACTGAAGCTTTCTTT. V gene TRBV6-4 combines with J gene TRBJ1-1; D gene ambiguous. The ends were cut back, 0 bases at V and 1 base at J, with 6 bases in the middle. Germline CDR1 and CDR2: MRHNA and SNTAGT. This CDR3 spans 14 amino acids.

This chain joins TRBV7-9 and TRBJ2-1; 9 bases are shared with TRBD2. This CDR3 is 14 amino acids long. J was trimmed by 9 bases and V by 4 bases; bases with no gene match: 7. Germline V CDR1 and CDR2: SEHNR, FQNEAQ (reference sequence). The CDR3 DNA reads TGTGCCAGCAGCTCCTATGGACTAGCGTTTGAGCAGTTCTTC. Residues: CASSSYGLAFEQFF.